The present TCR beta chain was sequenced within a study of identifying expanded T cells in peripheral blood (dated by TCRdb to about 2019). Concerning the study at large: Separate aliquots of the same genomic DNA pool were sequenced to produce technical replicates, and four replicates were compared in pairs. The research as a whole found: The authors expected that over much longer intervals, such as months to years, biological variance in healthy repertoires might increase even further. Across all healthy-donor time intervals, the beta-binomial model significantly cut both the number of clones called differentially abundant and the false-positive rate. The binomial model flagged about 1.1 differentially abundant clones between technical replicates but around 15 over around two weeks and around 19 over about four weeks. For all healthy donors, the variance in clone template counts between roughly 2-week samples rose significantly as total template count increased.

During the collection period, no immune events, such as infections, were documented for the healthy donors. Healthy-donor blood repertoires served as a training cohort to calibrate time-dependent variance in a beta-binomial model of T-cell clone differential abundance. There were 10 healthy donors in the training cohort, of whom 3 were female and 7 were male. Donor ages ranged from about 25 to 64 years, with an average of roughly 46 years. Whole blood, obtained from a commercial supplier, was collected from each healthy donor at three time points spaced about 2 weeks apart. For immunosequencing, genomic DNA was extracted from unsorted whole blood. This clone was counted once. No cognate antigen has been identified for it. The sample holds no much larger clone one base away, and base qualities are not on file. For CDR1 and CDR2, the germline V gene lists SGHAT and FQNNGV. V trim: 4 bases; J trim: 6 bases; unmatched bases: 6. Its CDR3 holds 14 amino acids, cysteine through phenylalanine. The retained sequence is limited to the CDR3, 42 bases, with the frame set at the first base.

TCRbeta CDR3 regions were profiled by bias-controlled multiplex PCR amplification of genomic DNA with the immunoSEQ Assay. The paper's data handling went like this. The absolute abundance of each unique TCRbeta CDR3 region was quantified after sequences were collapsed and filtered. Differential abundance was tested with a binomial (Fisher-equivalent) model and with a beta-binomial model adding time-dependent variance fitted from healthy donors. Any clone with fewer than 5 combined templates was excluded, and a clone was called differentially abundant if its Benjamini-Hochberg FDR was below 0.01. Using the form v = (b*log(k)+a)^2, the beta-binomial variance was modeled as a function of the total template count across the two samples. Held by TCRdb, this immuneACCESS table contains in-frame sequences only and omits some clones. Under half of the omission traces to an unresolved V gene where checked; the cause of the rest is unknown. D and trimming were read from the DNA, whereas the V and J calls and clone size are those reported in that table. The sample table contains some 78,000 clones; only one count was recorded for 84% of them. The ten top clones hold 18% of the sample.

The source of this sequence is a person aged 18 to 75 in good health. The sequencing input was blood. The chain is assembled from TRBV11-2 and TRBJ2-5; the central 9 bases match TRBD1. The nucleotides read TGTGCCAGCAGCTCCGGGACAGGGTGGCAGACCCAGTACTTC. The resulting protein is CASSSGTGWQTQYF.